This T cell receptor (beta chain) was observed in a study of CD8+CD57+ T cells in acquired aplastic anemia. Overall study context: Mean yield of DNA from sorted CD4+ and CD8+ cells was about 3.2 ug.

This CDR3 comprises 13 residues. Trimming at V came to 6 bases and at J to 0 bases, leaving 4 bases not matched to a gene. Germline values: CDR1 DFQATT, CDR2 SNEGSKA (reference sequence). This clonotype was found a few times. Genomic DNA acted as the template from which TCR beta VDJ combination and CDR3 sequence profiling were carried out. TCRdb passed the reads through MiXCR, listing each CDR3 protein once. In the table there are more than 250,000 distinct CDR3 sequences, 55% to 60% of which are singletons. The genes are TRBV20-1 and TRBJ1-2; 7 bases match TRBD1. Sequencing input: sorted CD4+, CD8+, or CD8+CD57+ T cells (not recorded which) from PBMCs. This sequence originates from a human donor with severe aplastic anemia or a healthy control (not recorded which). This CDR3 is CSAPGQPNYGYTF. As DNA, the CDR3 is TGCAGTGCGCCGGGACAGCCTAACTATGGCTACACCTTC.